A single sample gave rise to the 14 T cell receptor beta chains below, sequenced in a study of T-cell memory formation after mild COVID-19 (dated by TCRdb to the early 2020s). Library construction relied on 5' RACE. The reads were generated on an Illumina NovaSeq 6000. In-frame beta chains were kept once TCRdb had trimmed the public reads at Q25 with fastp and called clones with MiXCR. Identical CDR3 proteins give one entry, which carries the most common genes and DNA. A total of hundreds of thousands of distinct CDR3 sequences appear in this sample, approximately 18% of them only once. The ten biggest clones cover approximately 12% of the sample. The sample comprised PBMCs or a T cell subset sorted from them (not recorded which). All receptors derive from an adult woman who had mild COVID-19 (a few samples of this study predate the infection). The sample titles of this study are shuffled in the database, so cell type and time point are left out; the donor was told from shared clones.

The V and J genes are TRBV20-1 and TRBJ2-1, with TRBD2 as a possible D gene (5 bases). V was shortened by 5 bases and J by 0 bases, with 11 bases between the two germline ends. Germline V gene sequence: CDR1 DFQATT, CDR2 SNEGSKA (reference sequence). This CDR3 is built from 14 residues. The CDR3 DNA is TGCAGTGCTCTTCTTGGAGGCTCCTACAATGAGCAGTTCTTC. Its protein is CSALLGGSYNEQFF.

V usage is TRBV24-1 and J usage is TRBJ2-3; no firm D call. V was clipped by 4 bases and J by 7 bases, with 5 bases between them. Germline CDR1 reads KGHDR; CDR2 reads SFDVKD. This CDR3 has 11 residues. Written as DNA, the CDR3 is TGTGCCACCAGTGAGGGAAATACGCAGTATTTT. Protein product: CATSEGNTQYF.

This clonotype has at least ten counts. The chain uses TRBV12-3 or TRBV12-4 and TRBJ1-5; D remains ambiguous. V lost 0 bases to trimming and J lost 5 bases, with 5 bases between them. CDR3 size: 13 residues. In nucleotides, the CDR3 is TGTGCCAGCAGTTTAGCTCAAGATCAGCCCCAGCATTTT. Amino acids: CASSLAQDQPQHF.

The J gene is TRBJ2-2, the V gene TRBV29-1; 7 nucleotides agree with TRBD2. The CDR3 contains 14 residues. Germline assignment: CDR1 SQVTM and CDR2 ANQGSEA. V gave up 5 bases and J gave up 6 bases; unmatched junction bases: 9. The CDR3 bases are TGCAGCGTTAGGGGACTATCCAGGGCCGGGGAGCTGTTTTTT. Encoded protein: CSVRGLSRAGELFF.

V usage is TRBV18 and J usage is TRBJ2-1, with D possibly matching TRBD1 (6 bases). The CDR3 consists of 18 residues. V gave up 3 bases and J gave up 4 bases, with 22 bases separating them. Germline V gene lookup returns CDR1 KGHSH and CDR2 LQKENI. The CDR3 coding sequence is TGTGCCAGCTCACCTGACCCCCCGGGGCAGGGGTTTTACAATGAGCAGTTCTTC. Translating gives CASSPDPPGQGFYNEQFF.

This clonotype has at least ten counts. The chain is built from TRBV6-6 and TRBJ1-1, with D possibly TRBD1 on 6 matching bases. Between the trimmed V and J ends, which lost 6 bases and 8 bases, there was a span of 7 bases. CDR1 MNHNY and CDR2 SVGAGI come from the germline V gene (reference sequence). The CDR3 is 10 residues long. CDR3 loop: CASRDREAFF. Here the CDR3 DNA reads TGTGCCAGCAGGGACAGAGAAGCTTTCTTT.

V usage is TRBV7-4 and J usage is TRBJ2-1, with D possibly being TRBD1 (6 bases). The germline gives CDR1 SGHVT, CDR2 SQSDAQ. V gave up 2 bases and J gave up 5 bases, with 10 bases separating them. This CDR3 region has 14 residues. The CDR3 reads CASSLRDIHNEQFF. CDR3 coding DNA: TGTGCCAGCAGCTTAAGGGACATTCACAATGAGCAGTTCTTC.

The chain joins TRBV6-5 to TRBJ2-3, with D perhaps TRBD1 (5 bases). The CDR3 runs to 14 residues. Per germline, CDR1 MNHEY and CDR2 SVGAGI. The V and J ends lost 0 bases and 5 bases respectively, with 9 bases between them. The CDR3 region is CASSYSPGLDTQYF. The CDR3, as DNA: TGTGCCAGCAGTTACTCGCCAGGGCTAGATACGCAGTATTTT.

As DNA, the CDR3 is TGTGCCAGCAGTTCCGGAGGGGGCCCCTACGAGCAGTACTTC. Translating gives CASSSGGGPYEQYF. The rearrangement links TRBV6-5 to TRBJ2-7; TRBD1 is a possible D gene (7 bases). The CDR3 runs 14 residues. Germline CDR1 and CDR2: MNHEY and SVGAGI. Trimming removed 4 bases from V and 2 bases from J, with 12 bases in between.

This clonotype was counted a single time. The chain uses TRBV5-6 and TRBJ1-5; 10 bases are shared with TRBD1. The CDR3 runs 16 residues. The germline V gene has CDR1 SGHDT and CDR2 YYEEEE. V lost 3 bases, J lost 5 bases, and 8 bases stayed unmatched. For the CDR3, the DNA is TGTGCCAGCAGCTCGGGAGACAGGGGGCATCATCAGCCCCAGCATTTT. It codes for CASSSGDRGHHQPQHF.

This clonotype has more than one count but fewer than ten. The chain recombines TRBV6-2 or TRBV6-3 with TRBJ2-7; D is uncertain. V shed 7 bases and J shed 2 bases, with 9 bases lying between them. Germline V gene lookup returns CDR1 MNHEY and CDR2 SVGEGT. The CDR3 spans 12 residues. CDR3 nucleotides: TGTGCCAGCACCTACGATACCTACGAGCAGTACTTC. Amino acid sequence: CASTYDTYEQYF.

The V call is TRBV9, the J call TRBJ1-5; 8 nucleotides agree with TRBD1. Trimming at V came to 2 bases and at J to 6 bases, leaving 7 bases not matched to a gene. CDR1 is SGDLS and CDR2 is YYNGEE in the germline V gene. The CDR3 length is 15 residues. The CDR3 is CASSVGQGFSQPQHF. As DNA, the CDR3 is TGTGCCAGCAGCGTTGGACAGGGTTTCAGTCAGCCCCAGCATTTT.

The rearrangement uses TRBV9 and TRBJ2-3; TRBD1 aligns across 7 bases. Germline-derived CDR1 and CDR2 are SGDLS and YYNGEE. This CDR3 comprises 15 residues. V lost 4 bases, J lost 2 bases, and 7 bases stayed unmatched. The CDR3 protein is CASSLGTANTDTQYF. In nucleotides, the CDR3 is TGTGCCAGCAGCCTAGGGACAGCAAACACAGATACGCAGTATTTT. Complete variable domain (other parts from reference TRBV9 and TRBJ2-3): DSGVTQTPKHLITATGQRVTLRCSPRSGDLSVYWYQQSLDQGLQFLIQYYNGEERAKGNILERFSAQQFPDLHSELNLSSLELGDSALYFCASSLGTANTDTQYFGPGTRLTVL.

The CDR3 DNA follows: TGTGCCAGCAGTGAAAGGACTAGCGGGGGGCTCTACGAGCAGTACTTC. It specifies CASSERTSGGLYEQYF. V gene TRBV6-1 combines with J gene TRBJ2-7; TRBD2 matches at 14 bases. The CDR3 runs 16 residues. Germline CDR1 is MNHNS and CDR2 is SASEGT. Germline trimming cut 2 bases from V and 3 bases from J; bases unmatched to any gene: 3.